A selection of T cell receptor beta chains follows, all from one sample in a study of yellow fever vaccine responses in identical twins. TCRdb re-called the RT-PCR reads through MiXCR, storing one row per CDR3 protein. The profile covers about 18,000 distinct CDR3 sequences, with roughly three fifths appearing a single time and roughly 7.7% taken by the ten largest. The specimen comprised T cells from blood (PBMCs), unsorted or a sorted subset (not recorded which), sampled before or after yellow fever vaccination (not recorded which). The origin of the receptors is a woman between 18 and 29 years old who received the yellow fever vaccine. Both conserved end residues are part of each CDR3. D genes are given only for firm matches. Clone sizes are given selectively: once, few, many, or a class where the clone is expanded.

j_call d_call v_call cdr3_length clone_size cdr3_nt cdr3_aa
TRBJ2-1 TRBD1 TRBV18 14 few TGTGCCAGCTCAATCAGACAGGGTGGTGATGAGCAGTTCTTC CASSIRQGGDEQFF
TRBJ1-3 - TRBV7-9 12 - TGTGCCAGCAGCTTGTCTGGAAACACCATATATTTT CASSLSGNTIYF
TRBJ2-5 TRBD2 TRBV7-9 13 - TGTGCCAGCAGCGATAGCGGGGGTGAGACCCAGTACTTC CASSDSGGETQYF
TRBJ2-5 TRBD2 TRBV4-1 16 - TGCGCCAGCAGCCAATCTATTAGCGGGGGGAAAGAGACCCAGTACTTC CASSQSISGGKETQYF
TRBJ2-1 - TRBV24-1 15 - TGTGCCACCAGTGCCGACACTATCTCCTACAATGAGCAGTTCTTC CATSADTISYNEQFF
TRBJ2-7 - TRBV12-3/TRBV12-4 14 - TGTGCCAGCAGTTCACGACTGCTCGTCGACGAGCAGTACTTC CASSSRLLVDEQYF
TRBJ2-1 - TRBV29-1 13 - TGCAGCGTTGAAAGGGGGTTGGGCAATGAGCAGTTCTTC CSVERGLGNEQFF
TRBJ2-1 - TRBV11-2 16 - TGTGCCAGCAGCTTAGGGGACGGCGGGACTCACAATGAGCAGTTCTTC CASSLGDGGTHNEQFF
TRBJ1-2 - TRBV5-1 16 - TGCGCCAGCAGCCCTGGGACCGCCTCGAAGTACTATGGCTACACCTTC CASSPGTASKYYGYTF
TRBJ1-5 - TRBV11-1 18 - TGTGCCAGCAGCTTAGGCAGGGGCCCTGCCTTTAGCAATCAGCCCCAGCATTTT CASSLGRGPAFSNQPQHF
TRBJ2-1 - TRBV7-6 16 - TGTGCCAGCAGCTTATCCGCTACCTACCCGTATAATGAGCAGTTCTTC CASSLSATYPYNEQFF
TRBJ1-1 - TRBV18 15 few TGTGCCAGCTCACCAAAGGGAAGCGGGGTCACTGAAGCTTTCTTT CASSPKGSGVTEAFF
TRBJ1-3 - TRBV12-3/TRBV12-4 13 - TGTGCCAGCAGTTTGGGCAGCGGAAACACCATATATTTT CASSLGSGNTIYF
TRBJ2-5 - TRBV7-9 13 - TGTGCCAGCAGCCTAAGACAGCAAGAGACCCAGTACTTC CASSLRQQETQYF